A single sample is the source of the 2 T cell receptor beta chains below, sequenced in a study of OX40 agonist ivuxolimab in advanced cancers. Produced via immunoSEQ multiplex PCR; TCRdb's table is partial and in-frame only. The table lists 67,000 or so clones, 75% to 90% of them singletons. The specimen comprised CD4+ or CD8+ T cells sorted from blood, sampled in a trial of the OX40 agonist ivuxolimab. The receptor source for this set is an adult with an advanced solid tumor such as melanoma, head and neck, liver or kidney cancer.

A single count supports this clone. The chain combines TRBV6-5 with TRBJ2-3; tentatively, D is TRBD1 (6 bases). The CDR3 covers 15 residues. Germline CDR1 and CDR2: MNHEY and SVGAGI. Deletions cut 5 bases from V and 0 bases from J, with 12 bases between. The CDR3 DNA sequence: TGTGCCAGCAGTGTTCGACAGGCTAGCACAGATACGCAGTATTTT. It translates to CASSVRQASTDTQYF.

V gene TRBV7-6 combines with J gene TRBJ2-5, with 9 nucleotides matching TRBD2. The germline V gene encodes CDR1 SGHVS and CDR2 FNYEAQ. V lost 0 bases, J lost 2 bases, and 7 bases stayed unmatched. This CDR3 has 17 amino acids. The CDR3 spells CASSLATSGGPQETQYF. The DNA for the CDR3 is TGTGCCAGCAGCTTAGCGACCAGCGGGGGGCCACAAGAGACCCAGTACTTC. The variable domain in full, completed from reference TRBV7-6 and TRBJ2-5, reads GAGVSQSPRYKVTKRGQDVALRCDPISGHVSLYWYRQALGQGPEFLTYFNYEAQQDKSGLPNDRFSAERPEGSISTLTIQRTEQRDSAMYRCASSLATSGGPQETQYFGPGTRLLVL.